This TCR beta chain was sequenced for a study of immune cell composition in non-small cell lung cancer. On the study more broadly: Lung adenocarcinoma or squamous carcinoma made up most tumours.

The CDR3 loop spans 17 amino acids. Germline V gene lookup returns CDR1 LNHDA and CDR2 SQIVND (reference sequence). With 8 bases clipped from V and 6 bases from J, the junction kept 16 bases outside the gene matches. Profiling relied on immunoSEQ multiplex PCR, and the TCRdb table lists in-frame clones only, not all of them. The data contain a few thousand clones, around three quarters of them seen just once; the ten biggest clones take up 20% to 30%. Normal lung was taken at the farthest possible site, at least 3 cm from tumour. Frozen unsorted single-cell suspensions supplied the genomic DNA. The sequencing input was non-adjacent lung tissue. The rearrangement uses TRBV19 and TRBJ1-6, with 7 positions matching TRBD1. The TCR was taken from a human donor with non-small cell lung cancer. This chain's CDR3 is CASASPPGQLINSPLHF. CDR3 nucleotides: TGTGCCAGTGCCTCTCCCCCGGGACAGCTAATTAATTCACCCCTCCACTTT.